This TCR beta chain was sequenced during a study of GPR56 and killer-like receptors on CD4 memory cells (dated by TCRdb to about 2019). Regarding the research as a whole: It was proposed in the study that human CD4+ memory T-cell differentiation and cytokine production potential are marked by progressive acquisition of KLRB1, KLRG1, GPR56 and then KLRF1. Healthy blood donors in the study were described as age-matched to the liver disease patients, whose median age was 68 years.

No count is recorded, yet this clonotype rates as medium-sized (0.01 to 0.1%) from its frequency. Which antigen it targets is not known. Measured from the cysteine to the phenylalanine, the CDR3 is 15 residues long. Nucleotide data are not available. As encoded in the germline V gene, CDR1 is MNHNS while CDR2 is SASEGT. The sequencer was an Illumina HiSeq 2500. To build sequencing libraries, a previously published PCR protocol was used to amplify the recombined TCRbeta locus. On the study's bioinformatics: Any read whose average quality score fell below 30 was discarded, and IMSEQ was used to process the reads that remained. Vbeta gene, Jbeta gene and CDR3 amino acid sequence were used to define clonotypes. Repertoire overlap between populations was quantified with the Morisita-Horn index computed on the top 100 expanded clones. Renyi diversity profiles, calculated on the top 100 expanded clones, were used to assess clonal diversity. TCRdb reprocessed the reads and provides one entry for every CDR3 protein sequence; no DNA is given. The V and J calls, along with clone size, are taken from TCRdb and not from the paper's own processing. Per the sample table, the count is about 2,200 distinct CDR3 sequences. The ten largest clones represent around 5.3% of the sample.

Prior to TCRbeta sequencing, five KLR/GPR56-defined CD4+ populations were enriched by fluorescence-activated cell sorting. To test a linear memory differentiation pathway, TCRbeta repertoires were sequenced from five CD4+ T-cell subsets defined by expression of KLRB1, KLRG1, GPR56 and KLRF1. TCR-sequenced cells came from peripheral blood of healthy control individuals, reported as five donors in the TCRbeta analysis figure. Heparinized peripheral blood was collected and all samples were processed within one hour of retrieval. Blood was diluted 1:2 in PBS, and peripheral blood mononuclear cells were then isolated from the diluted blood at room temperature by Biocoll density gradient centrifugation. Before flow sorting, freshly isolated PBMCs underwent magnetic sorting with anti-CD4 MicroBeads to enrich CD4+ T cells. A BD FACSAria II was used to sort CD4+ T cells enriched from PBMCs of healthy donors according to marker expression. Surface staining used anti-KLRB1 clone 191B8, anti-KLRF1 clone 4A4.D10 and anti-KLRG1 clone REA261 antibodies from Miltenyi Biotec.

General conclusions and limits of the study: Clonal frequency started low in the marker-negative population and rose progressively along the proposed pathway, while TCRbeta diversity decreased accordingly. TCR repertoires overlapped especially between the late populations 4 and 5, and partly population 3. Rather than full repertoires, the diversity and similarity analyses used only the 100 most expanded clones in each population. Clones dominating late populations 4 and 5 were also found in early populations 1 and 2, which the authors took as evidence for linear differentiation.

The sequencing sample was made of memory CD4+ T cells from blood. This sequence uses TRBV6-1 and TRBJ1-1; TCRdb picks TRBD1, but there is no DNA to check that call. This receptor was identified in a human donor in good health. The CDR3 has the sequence CASSDGSGGFTEAFF.